A few counts support the clone carrying this T cell receptor beta chain. The sample comes from a study of shared clonotypes between healthy human individuals. Between the trimmed V and J ends, which lost 1 base and 2 bases, there was a span of 9 bases. Per the germline V gene, CDR1 is SEHNR and CDR2 is FQNEAQ (reference sequence). The CDR3 covers 15 residues. Generated by immunoSEQ multiplex PCR, the TCRdb table keeps only in-frame clones and is missing some. There are 2 million to 3 million clones in the sample; more than 90% occur only once, and about 0.13% lies in the top ten. Sample: naive CD4+ T cells sorted from blood. Subset of the sample: CD45RA+ positively selected. The chain carries TRBV7-9 and TRBJ1-5; D unclear. This sequence was found in a young man in good health. The CDR3 nucleotides read TGTGCCAGCAGCTTAGGAGTTTGGGGCAATCAGCCCCAGCATTTT. Protein product: CASSLGVWGNQPQHF.